This TCR beta chain emerged from a study of shared clonotypes between healthy human individuals. Overall study: Contributing individuals were two females and a few males aged 18 to 49.

Germline CDR1 ENHRY, CDR2 SYGVKD. The ends were cut back, 10 bases at V and 0 bases at J, with 10 bases in the middle. CDR3 length equals 14 residues. As concerns this clone: Its antigen is not identified.

Data came from immunoSEQ multiplex PCR; TCRdb stores just in-frame clones and leaves some out. The sample contains some 2,000,000 clones, about 94% of which appear only once. Study-wide findings and caveats: Generally, naive subsets (rather than memory subsets) showed larger estimated richness.

This chain joins TRBV10-3 and TRBJ2-6; D is possibly TRBD1 or TRBD2 (5 bases each). This TCR derives from a young man in good health. The sample taken for sequencing was naive CD4+ T cells sorted from blood. Indicated subset: CD45RA+ positively selected. The CDR3 sequence is CATSGASGANVLTF. The CDR3 coding sequence is TGTGCCACCTCCGGGGCCTCTGGGGCCAACGTCCTGACTTTC.